The rows below give T cell receptor beta chains drawn from one sample of a study of a mutant IDH1 vaccine in newly diagnosed glioma. Generated by immunoSEQ multiplex PCR, the TCRdb table keeps only in-frame clones and is missing some. The data show tens of thousands of clones, with approximately 80% seen just once and over 15% held by the top ten. The antigens for these receptors are not known. This specimen was PBMCs, taken from a glioma patient whose treatment included an IDH1 peptide vaccine. Every receptor here comes from a man aged 18 to 29 with glioma. Some clones in this sample may be carry-over from other donors' samples. CDR3s include the opening cysteine and the closing phenylalanine or tryptophan. The D gene is left open where the match is weak. Clone sizes are given selectively: once, few, many, or a class where the clone is expanded.

TGTGCCAGCAGTGAAGGGGCCCCCTTGGGCTATGGCTACACCTTC CASSEGAPLGYGYTF TRBJ1-2 - - TRBV2
TGCAGCGTTAGATCTTTGTATACGAATACTGAAGCTTTCTTT CSVRSLYTNTEAFF TRBJ1-1 - - TRBV29-1
TGCAGTGTTCCCAGGGTTGGGGGAGCTTTCTTT CSVPRVGGAFF TRBJ1-1 - few TRBV20-1
TGTGCCATCAAGGGGAGCGGCACTGAAGCTTTCTTT CAIKGSGTEAFF TRBJ1-1 - - TRBV10-3
TGTGCCAGCAGCCAAGACATAGGATTTGGGGAAAAACTGTTTTTT CASSQDIGFGEKLFF TRBJ1-4 - - TRBV14
TGTGCCAGCAGTTGGGCAGCCATCTACGAGCAGTACTTC CASSWAAIYEQYF TRBJ2-7 - - TRBV28
TGTGCCAGTAGCAGGGGTTGGGATGGCTACACCTTC CASSRGWDGYTF TRBJ1-2 - - TRBV19
TGTGCCAGTCGGAAAACCCGGGACAGGGGGCGGATGAGTTCACCCCTCCACTTT CASRKTRDRGRMSSPLHF TRBJ1-6 TRBD1 once TRBV19
TGTGCCAGCCTTCCGGCTGTGAACACTGAAGCTTTCTTT CASLPAVNTEAFF TRBJ1-1 - - TRBV18
TGTGCCAGCTCACCAGGGACTGGGGCCAACGTCCTGACTTTC CASSPGTGANVLTF TRBJ2-6 - - TRBV18
TGCAGCGTTGAACGGGGGGAGGGGGAAAACATTCAGTACTTC CSVERGEGENIQYF TRBJ2-4 - - TRBV29-1
TGTGCCAGCAGGGGGAGGACTGACCCTCTCCACGAGCAGTACTTC CASRGRTDPLHEQYF TRBJ2-7 - - TRBV6-5
TGTGCCAGTAGTATGGCAGGGGGCATCTACTATGGCTACACCTTC CASSMAGGIYYGYTF TRBJ1-2 TRBD1 - TRBV19
TGTGCCAGCAGCTTGTATTCTCGGGTCTTTGAGCAGTACTTC CASSLYSRVFEQYF TRBJ2-7 - - TRBV5-6
TGTGCCAGTAGTCGTCGGGGGGCCGGTCTGTCTGGGGCCAACGTCCTGACTTTC CASSRRGAGLSGANVLTF TRBJ2-6 - - TRBV19
TGTGCCAGCAGCTCGTATCGACAGGGGACGAACTATGGCTACACCTTC CASSSYRQGTNYGYTF TRBJ1-2 TRBD1 - TRBV5-5
TGTGCCAGCAGTTACCTGACAGGGACGCAGCCCCAGCATTTT CASSYLTGTQPQHF TRBJ1-5 TRBD1 once TRBV6-6
TGTGCCAGCAGCACAACGGAGAAGGGGGCCTCTATGAACACTGAAGCTTTCTTT CASSTTEKGASMNTEAFF TRBJ1-1 TRBD1 - TRBV7-3
TGTGCCATCAGTGAATCGGACGGAAACACTGAAGCTTTCTTT CAISESDGNTEAFF TRBJ1-1 - - TRBV10-3
TGTGCCAGTAGTATAGGGGACATCGAAGCTTTCTTT CASSIGDIEAFF TRBJ1-1 - few TRBV19
TGCAGCGCTGTAACCGGGACGGTGAACACCGGGAAGCTGTTTTTT CSAVTGTVNTGKLFF TRBJ2-2 - - TRBV29-1
TGTGCCACCAGCAGAGATTGGAGGGAAGGTAACGAGCAGTACTTC CATSRDWREGNEQYF TRBJ2-7 - once TRBV15
TGTGCCAGCAGTTTACGGGCATCCTACAATGAGCAGTTCTTC CASSLRASYNEQFF TRBJ2-1 - - TRBV27
TGTGCCAGCAGCCAAGCGGGAGGGGCGAACACCGGGGAGCTGTTTTTT CASSQAGGANTGELFF TRBJ2-2 TRBD2 - TRBV4-2
TGTGCCAGCAGCGAGGGAGTCGAGCGGCCTAACACCGGGGAGCTGTTTTTT CASSEGVERPNTGELFF TRBJ2-2 - few TRBV9
TGTGCCAGCAGCTTACGACTGACCGGGGAGCTGTTTTTT CASSLRLTGELFF TRBJ2-2 - - TRBV7-9
TGCAGCGTCGGACTGACGAACACTGAAGCTTTCTTT CSVGLTNTEAFF TRBJ1-1 - - TRBV29-1
TGTGCCAGCACCCCGCCGAGAGGCTCCTACGAGCAGTACTTC CASTPPRGSYEQYF TRBJ2-7 - - TRBV11-2
TGTGCCAGCTCATCCTCTTCCGCGAGTGGAAACACCATATATTTT CASSSSSASGNTIYF TRBJ1-3 - - TRBV18
TGTGCCTGGAGTCCGGGAAGCAATCAGCCCCAGCATTTT CAWSPGSNQPQHF TRBJ1-5 - few TRBV30
TGCGCCAGCAGCTTGCGGCACCTGGACAGGAGGAACACTGAAGCTTTCTTT CASSLRHLDRRNTEAFF TRBJ1-1 TRBD1 - TRBV5-1
TGTGCCAGCAGGGTGTTCCAGGGTGAGATTGAAGCTTTCTTT CASRVFQGEIEAFF TRBJ1-1 - - TRBV2
TGTGCCAGTAGTAGTGGACGTAGCACGAGGGTCAATCAGCCCCAGCATTTT CASSSGRSTRVNQPQHF TRBJ1-5 - - TRBV19
TGTGCCAGCAGCTTATCGAGGGCGGGGACAAACCAAGAGACCCAGTACTTC CASSLSRAGTNQETQYF TRBJ2-5 - - TRBV11-2
TGTGCCAGCAGCCCGCGACTGGAGGGCTACACCTTC CASSPRLEGYTF TRBJ1-2 - - TRBV9
TGTGCCAGCTCACTACAGGTTTCCTACGAGCAGTACTTC CASSLQVSYEQYF TRBJ2-7 - - TRBV18
TGTGCCATCAGTGCCAGGGGAGGTCTTGGGGACTATGGCTACACCTTC CAISARGGLGDYGYTF TRBJ1-2 - - TRBV10-3
TGTGCCAGCAGCTTAACGAACACCGGGGAGCTGTTTTTT CASSLTNTGELFF TRBJ2-2 - - TRBV7-9